This T cell receptor (beta chain) is drawn from a study of T cell clonality in common variable immunodeficiency. General study points: CVID subjects showed higher TCRbeta clonality than healthy controls.

Trimming took 6 bases from V and 2 from J, leaving 15 bases between them. The CDR3 runs to 15 residues. The germline gives CDR1 MRHNA, CDR2 SNTAGT. Clones were sequenced by immunoSEQ multiplex PCR, and TCRdb holds only the in-frame ones, with some missing. Singletons are absent from the sample, which has tens of thousands of clones. This clone was found many times. Its antigen is undetermined. The CDR3 goes on 3 residues after the read ends, and that part is filled in from the germline J gene. Specimen: peripheral blood mononuclear cells. The chain links TRBV6-4 to TRBJ2-3; a possible D gene is TRBD2 (6 bases). This receptor was taken from a person aged 18-69 years in good health. CDR3 bases read: TGTGCCAGCAGCGCCCAGGCGGGATCCACAGATACG. Translated: CASSAQAGSTDT. Given in full, the CDR3 is CASSAQAGSTDTQYF.